The 30 T cell receptor beta chains reported below all come from one sample, sequenced in a study of blood T cell repertoires in COVID-19. Sequencing was performed with immunoSEQ multiplex PCR; in TCRdb, only in-frame clones are kept and a portion is missing. The sample contains around 200,000 clones, 70% to 90% of which appear only once. Sequenced input: peripheral blood. The receptor source for this set is a woman older than 75 with acute or convalescent COVID-19.

The rearrangement uses TRBV11-2 and TRBJ1-1; unclear D gene. The length of the CDR3 is 12 residues. With 5 bases removed from V and 10 bases from J, the gap between germline ends came to 14 bases. CDR1 and CDR2 from the germline V gene are SGHAT and FQNNGV. In nucleotides, the CDR3 is TGTGCCAGCAGCCCTACGGCCCCGGGAGCTTTCTTT. This encodes CASSPTAPGAFF.

This rearrangement joins TRBV18 to TRBJ2-5; tentative D call: TRBD1 (5 bases). Germline loops: CDR1 KGHSH, CDR2 LQKENI. The V and J ends lost 2 bases and 5 bases respectively, with 15 bases between them. There are 15 residues in the CDR3. The CDR3 loop is CASSPELQGRETQYF. The CDR3 DNA follows: TGTGCCAGCTCACCAGAATTGCAGGGAAGGGAGACCCAGTACTTC.

This chain joins TRBV5-4 and TRBJ2-5; D unresolved. Germline CDR1 and CDR2: SGHNT and YYREEE (reference sequence). V was shortened by 2 bases and J by 5 bases, with 10 bases between the two germline ends. The CDR3 has 13 amino acids. The CDR3 region is CASSFFFRETQYF. The CDR3 bases are TGTGCCAGCAGCTTTTTTTTCCGGGAGACCCAGTACTTC.

The chain is built from TRBV11-3 and TRBJ2-3, with D possibly matching TRBD2 (5 bases). CDR1 is SGHNT and CDR2 is YENEEA in the germline V gene. Trimming left V 4 bases short and J 3 bases short, with 17 bases between. This CDR3 spans 16 amino acids. CDR3 sequence reads: CASSYGRTGRTDTQYF. The CDR3 DNA is TGTGCCAGCAGCTACGGCCGGACTGGAAGGACAGATACGCAGTATTTT.

As DNA, the CDR3 is TGTGCCAGCAGCCAAGTGCGCTCGTATGAGCAGTTCTTC. Translating it yields CASSQVRSYEQFF. This chain joins TRBV4-2 and TRBJ2-1; D call uncertain. V lost 1 base, J lost 8 bases, and 9 bases lay in between. This CDR3 is built from 13 residues. The germline CDR1 and CDR2 sequences are LGHNA and YNFKEQ.

The chain is built from TRBV7-9 and TRBJ1-2; TRBD1 agrees at 7 bases. The CDR3 runs 14 residues. V dropped 1 base and J dropped 6; count of bases not matched to a gene: 5. Germline V gene lookup returns CDR1 SEHNR and CDR2 FQNEAQ (reference sequence). This chain's CDR3 is CASSLGQGDNGYTF. The CDR3 region has the DNA TGTGCCAGCAGCTTAGGGCAGGGGGACAATGGCTACACCTTC.

This chain joins TRBV2 and TRBJ1-5; maybe TRBD1 (6 bases). Germline V gene lookup returns CDR1 SNHLY and CDR2 FYNNEI. The CDR3 extends over 15 amino acids. V was pared by 6 bases and J by 0 bases, with 12 bases between. The CDR3 spells CASRPDRNSNQPQHF. For the CDR3, the DNA is TGTGCCAGCAGACCAGACAGGAATAGCAATCAGCCCCAGCATTTT.

V and J are TRBV7-3 and TRBJ2-2; 13 nucleotides match TRBD2. CDR3 length: 18 amino acids. The germline CDR1 and CDR2 sequences are SGHTA and FQGTGA. The V and J ends lost 5 bases and 0 bases, in that order; junction bases with no gene match: 6. The CDR3 reads CASSPKGLAGSNTGELFF. The CDR3, as DNA: TGTGCCAGCAGCCCCAAGGGACTAGCGGGATCGAACACCGGGGAGCTGTTTTTT.

This clone is a singleton in its sample. This chain links TRBV19 with TRBJ2-5, with D possibly TRBD1 on 6 matching bases. Trimming removed 3 bases at V and 5 bases at J, with 13 bases between. Germline CDR1 and CDR2: LNHDA and SQIVND (reference sequence). CDR3 length: 14 residues. The CDR3 DNA is TGTGCCAGTAGTATCTCCGGGCAGGGGGAGACCCAGTACTTC. This sequence encodes CASSISGQGETQYF.

This chain uses TRBV11-2 with TRBJ1-2; no definite D call. The V end was cut by 0 bases, the J end by 8 bases, with 16 bases between. The CDR3 spans 15 residues. Looked up from germline, CDR1 is SGHAT and CDR2 is FQNNGV. The CDR3 spells CASSLDVAVPGGYTF. CDR3 DNA sequence: TGTGCCAGCAGCTTAGATGTGGCCGTCCCGGGGGGCTACACCTTC.

The rearrangement joins TRBV7-8 to TRBJ1-2; unclear D gene. Germline V gene data show CDR1 as SGHVS and CDR2 as FQNEAQ. V was trimmed by 2 bases and J by 3 bases, leaving 7 bases between them. The CDR3 is made up of 13 amino acids. CDR3 sequence reads: CASSLNRDYGYTF. The CDR3, as DNA: TGTGCCAGCAGCTTAAACAGAGACTATGGCTACACCTTC.

The chain has TRBV18 and TRBJ2-7, with 12 nucleotides matching TRBD1. The CDR3 covers 16 residues. The V and J ends lost 1 base and 3 bases, in that order; junction bases with no gene match: 4. Germline CDR1 and CDR2: KGHSH and LQKENI. The DNA of the CDR3 is TGTGCCAGCTCACCACTCGGGACAGGGGGCAACTACGAGCAGTACTTC. This gives the protein CASSPLGTGGNYEQYF.

The chain has TRBV7-3 and TRBJ1-2, with a tentative D call TRBD1 (5 bases). CDR3 length: 15 amino acids. Trimming cost V 4 bases and J 4 bases, with 16 bases left between them. Germline CDR1 reads SGHTA; CDR2 reads FQGTGA. The CDR3 DNA reads as TGTGCCAGCAGCTATAAGGAGGGAAGGGGCTATGGCTACACCTTC. Its protein product is CASSYKEGRGYGYTF.

This chain uses TRBV28 with TRBJ2-7; D might be TRBD2 (5 bases). V shed 7 bases and J shed 4 bases, with 17 bases lying between them. The CDR3 length is 14 residues. CDR1 and CDR2 from the germline V gene are MDHEN and SYDVKM. The CDR3 reads CASTGRGLGYEQYF. CDR3 bases: TGTGCCAGCACCGGACGGGGTCTAGGGTACGAGCAGTACTTC.

The chain combines TRBV6-5 with TRBJ1-2; tentative D call: TRBD1 (5 bases). The CDR3 totals 13 residues. Germline CDR1 is MNHEY and CDR2 is SVGAGI. Trimming pared 7 bases from V and 3 bases from J, leaving 12 bases between. The CDR3 protein is CASTFTGDYGYTF. CDR3 sequence (DNA): TGTGCCAGCACCTTTACAGGTGACTATGGCTACACCTTC.

The chain combines TRBV5-1 with TRBJ1-1, with D unclear. With 2 bases removed from V and 4 bases from J, the gap between germline ends came to 6 bases. Germline-derived CDR1 and CDR2 are SGHRS and YFSETQ. The CDR3 consists of 12 residues. The CDR3 loop reads CASSFFGTEAFF. The CDR3 nucleotides read TGCGCCAGCAGCTTTTTCGGCACTGAAGCTTTCTTT.

V gene TRBV6-2 or TRBV6-3 combines with J gene TRBJ2-7, with 7 nucleotides matching TRBD2. Germline values: CDR1 MNHEY, CDR2 SVGEGT. J lost 6 bases, V lost 3 bases, and 5 bases had no gene match. This CDR3 is 13 amino acids long. CDR3 nucleotides: TGTGCCAGCAGTTATTTCGGGGAGGGCGAGCAGTACTTC. Translation: CASSYFGEGEQYF.

The chain carries TRBV29-1 and TRBJ1-2; D is uncertain. The CDR3 spans 12 residues. Germline loops: CDR1 SQVTM, CDR2 ANQGSEA. V lost 6 bases, J lost 3 bases, and 11 bases lay in between. The CDR3 here is CSVEEADYGYTF. CDR3 coding DNA: TGCAGCGTGGAGGAGGCAGACTATGGCTACACCTTC.

This clone has a single count. V usage is TRBV27 and J usage is TRBJ2-7, with 9 bases aligning to TRBD2. This CDR3 contains 16 residues. With V trimmed by 0 bases and J by 4 bases, 7 bases remained unmatched. Germline V gives CDR1 MNHEY, CDR2 SMNVEV (reference sequence). The CDR3 coding sequence is TGTGCCAGCAGTTTATCAAAGACTAGCGGAACATACGAGCAGTACTTC. This sequence encodes CASSLSKTSGTYEQYF.

The chain employs TRBV6-2 or TRBV6-3 and TRBJ2-7, with D uncertain. Trimming removed 5 bases at V and 2 bases at J, with 13 bases between. There are 14 residues in the CDR3. CDR1 and CDR2 from the germline V gene are MNHEY and SVGEGT. CDR3 residues: CASSADKVPYEQYF. CDR3 sequence (DNA): TGTGCCAGCAGTGCAGACAAAGTTCCCTACGAGCAGTACTTC.

Here the CDR3 reads CASSLLGTGTTDTQYF. CDR3 nucleotides: TGTGCCAGCAGTTTATTAGGGACAGGAACAACAGATACGCAGTATTTT. The chain carries TRBV28 and TRBJ2-3, with TRBD1 identical over 8 bases. This CDR3 is 16 amino acids long. CDR1 is MDHEN, CDR2 SYDVKM, per germline. V dropped 1 base and J dropped 3; count of bases not matched to a gene: 6.

This clone was seen a few times. The CDR3 reads CASSASGPRGEKLFF. CDR3 in DNA: TGCGCCAGCAGCGCATCCGGGCCGCGAGGGGAAAAACTGTTTTTT. The chain uses TRBV5-1 and TRBJ1-4; D gene ambiguous. V lost 4 bases, J lost 8 bases, and 18 bases lay in between. The V gene's germline CDR1 is SGHRS and CDR2 YFSETQ. This CDR3 is 15 amino acids long.

J is TRBJ1-3 and V is TRBV6-6, with 11 bases identical to TRBD1. The J segment lost 2 bases and the V segment lost 4 bases, leaving 4 bases of the junction unmatched. Germline CDR1 and CDR2: MNHNY and SVGAGI (reference sequence). The CDR3 extends over 16 amino acids. The CDR3 region has the DNA TGTGCCAGCAGTTCCGGGACAGGGGGGCCTGGAAACACCATATATTTT. As protein: CASSSGTGGPGNTIYF.

Regarding this clone: The limits of the CDR3 on the DNA are not certain, so only TCRdb's listed CDR3 is given. The chain recombines TRBV28 with TRBJ2-7; the D segment call TRBD2 is taken from the table without a DNA check. The CDR3 spans 14 residues, counting both ends. Germline CDR1 MDHEN, CDR2 SYDVKM. CDR3: CASSSSDGLRKQYF.

CDR3 amino acids: CAWSLGQSYGYTF. Written as DNA, the CDR3 is TGTGCCTGGAGCTTGGGACAGAGCTATGGCTACACCTTC. This rearrangement joins TRBV30 to TRBJ1-2; 7 bases fit TRBD1. The CDR3 covers 13 residues. Germline CDR1 GTSNPN, CDR2 SVGIG (reference sequence). V shed 3 bases and J 4 bases; nucleotides not matched to a gene: 5.

J is TRBJ1-5 and V is TRBV6-1; possible D gene TRBD1, 5 bases. V was pared by 2 bases and J by 7 bases, with 12 bases between. The germline CDR1 and CDR2 sequences are MNHNS and SASEGT. The CDR3 is 14 amino acids. CDR3 DNA sequence: TGTGCCAGCAGTGAATGGGGGGGAGGACAGCCCCAGCATTTT. Encoded protein: CASSEWGGGQPQHF.

The chain employs TRBV5-4 and TRBJ2-7; 7 bases are a match to TRBD1. V lost 4 bases, J lost 3 bases, and 4 bases stayed unmatched. The germline gives CDR1 SGHNT, CDR2 YYREEE (reference sequence). The CDR3 has 13 residues. The CDR3 nucleotides read TGTGCCAGCAGCCCGGGACAGATCTACGAGCAGTACTTC. Protein sequence: CASSPGQIYEQYF. Drawing the rest from reference TRBV5-4 and TRBJ2-7, the complete variable domain is ETGVTQSPTHLIKTRGQQVTLRCSSQSGHNTVSWYQQALGQGPQFIFQYYREEENGRGNFPPRFSGLQFPNYSSELNVNALELDDSALYLCASSPGQIYEQYFGPGTRLTVT.

The chain uses TRBV28 and TRBJ2-1; D unclear. The CDR3 loop spans 13 amino acids. V dropped 4 bases and J dropped 6 bases, with 10 bases sitting between them. Germline CDR1 and CDR2: MDHEN and SYDVKM. The DNA of the CDR3 is TGTGCCAGCAGTTCCCCGCTAACCAATGAGCAGTTCTTC. Protein sequence: CASSSPLTNEQFF. Using reference TRBV28 and TRBJ2-1 for the parts outside the CDR3, the full variable domain is DVKVTQSSRYLVKRTGEKVFLECVQDMDHENMFWYRQDPGLGLRLIYFSYDVKMKEKGDIPEGYSVSREKKERFSLILESASTNQTSMYLCASSSPLTNEQFFGPGTRLTVL.

This clone came up once. The chain couples TRBV7-2 to TRBJ2-7, with a weak D call TRBD2 (6 bases). The CDR3 runs 17 residues. Germline values: CDR1 SGHTA, CDR2 FQGNSA. V gave up 4 bases and J gave up 1 base, with 20 bases separating them. The CDR3 reads CASSSSSSSAASYEQYF. CDR3 in DNA: TGTGCCAGCAGCTCCAGCTCCTCTAGCGCAGCGTCCTACGAGCAGTACTTC.

The V and J genes are TRBV4-3 and TRBJ1-2; D is possibly TRBD1 (5 bases). Germline loops: CDR1 LGHNA, CDR2 YSLEER. The CDR3 runs to 15 residues. V was trimmed by 3 bases and J by 2 bases, leaving 13 bases between them. The CDR3 region is CASSQLGQINYGYTF. CDR3 DNA: TGCGCCAGCAGCCAGTTGGGGCAGATAAACTATGGCTACACCTTC.